This TCR beta chain was observed in a study of CD8 T cells in Susac syndrome. As for the study in general: Treatment status at blood draw for the Susac syndrome patients was therapy-naive, corticosteroids, or intravenous immunoglobulin alone.

With random hexamers, roughly 0.45 to 1 ug RNA was reverse transcribed. TCR beta CDR3 was amplified by immunoSEQ multiplex PCR. This amplification extended across 54 Vbeta and 13 Jbeta segments. Via MiXCR, TCRdb re-called the immunoSEQ multiplex PCR reads, giving one row per CDR3 protein. The sample lists 95,000 to 150,000 distinct CDR3 sequences, just over 95% seen once, with less than 0.15% in the top ten. This CDR3 contains 16 residues. V lost 0 bases and J 3 bases, leaving 12 bases between the germline ends. Germline lookup yields CDR1 KGHDR and CDR2 SFDVKD. Peripheral blood CD8+ and CD4+ T cells were profiled by TCR beta sequencing. Negative isolation yielded CD8+ and CD4+ T cells; FACS enriched TEMRA cells.

Sequenced material: CD4+ T cells from PBMCs. This chain joins TRBV24-1 and TRBJ2-3; D is possibly TRBD2 (6 bases). The clonotype comes from a human donor with Susac syndrome. The CDR3 here is CATSDLPGSGTDTQYF. The DNA for the CDR3 is TGTGCCACCAGTGATTTGCCCGGGAGTGGGACAGATACGCAGTATTTT.